This TCR beta chain was captured by sequencing in a study of blood T cell repertoires in COVID-19. Study-wide context: T cells, B-cell-depleted T cells, or PBMCs supplied cDNA or gDNA.

As originally analysed: The authors estimated nucleated cell counts from reference gene primer amplification. The assay was immunoSEQ multiplex PCR, and TCRdb's table has in-frame clones only and misses some. V, J and clone size are those of that table, while D and trimming were read from the DNA. The sample consists of roughly 220,000 clones, about four fifths of them appearing once. The V gene's germline CDR1 is SGHRS and CDR2 YFSETQ. The CDR3 loop spans 16 amino acids. V was clipped by 1 base and J by 3 bases; unmatched bases: 3. This chain connects TRBV5-1 to TRBJ2-4; 11 bases align to TRBD2. The receptor was isolated from a young woman who had recovered from COVID-19. Sequencing was carried out using peripheral blood. In DNA form, the CDR3 reads TGCGCCAGCAGCTTGACTAGCGGGAGTTACAAAAACATTCAGTACTTC. It yields the protein CASSLTSGSYKNIQYF. Based on the CDR3 plus reference TRBV5-1 and TRBJ2-4, the full variable domain is KAGVTQTPRYLIKTRGQQVTLSCSPISGHRSVSWYQQTPGQGLQFLFEYFSETQRNKGNFPGRFSGRQFSNSRSEMNVSTLELGDSALYLCASSLTSGSYKNIQYFGAGTRLSVL.